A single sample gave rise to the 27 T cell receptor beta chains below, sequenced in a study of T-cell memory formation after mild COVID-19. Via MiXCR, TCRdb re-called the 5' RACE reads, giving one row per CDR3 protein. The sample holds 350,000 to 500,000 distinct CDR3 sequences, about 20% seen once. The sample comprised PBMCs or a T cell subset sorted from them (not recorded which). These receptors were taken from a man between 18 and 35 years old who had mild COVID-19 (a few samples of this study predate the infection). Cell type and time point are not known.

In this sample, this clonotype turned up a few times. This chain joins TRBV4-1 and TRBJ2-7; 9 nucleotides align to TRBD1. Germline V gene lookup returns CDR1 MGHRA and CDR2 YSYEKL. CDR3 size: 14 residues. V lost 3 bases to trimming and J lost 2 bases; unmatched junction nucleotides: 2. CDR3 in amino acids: CASSQGQGTYEQYF. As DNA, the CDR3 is TGCGCCAGCAGCCAGGGACAGGGAACCTACGAGCAGTACTTC.

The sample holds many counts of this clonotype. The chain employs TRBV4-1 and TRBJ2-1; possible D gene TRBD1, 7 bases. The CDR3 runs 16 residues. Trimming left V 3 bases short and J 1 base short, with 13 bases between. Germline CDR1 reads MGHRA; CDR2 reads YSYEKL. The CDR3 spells CASSQGGQPSYNEQFF. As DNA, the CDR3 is TGCGCCAGCAGCCAGGGGGGACAGCCGTCCTACAATGAGCAGTTCTTC.

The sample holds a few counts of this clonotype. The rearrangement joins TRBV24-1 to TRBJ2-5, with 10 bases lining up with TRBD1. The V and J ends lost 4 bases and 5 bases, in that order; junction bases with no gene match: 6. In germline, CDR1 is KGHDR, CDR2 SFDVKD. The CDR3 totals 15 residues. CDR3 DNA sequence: TGTGCCACCAGTGACACCGGGACAGGGGAGGAGACCCAGTACTTC. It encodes CATSDTGTGEETQYF.

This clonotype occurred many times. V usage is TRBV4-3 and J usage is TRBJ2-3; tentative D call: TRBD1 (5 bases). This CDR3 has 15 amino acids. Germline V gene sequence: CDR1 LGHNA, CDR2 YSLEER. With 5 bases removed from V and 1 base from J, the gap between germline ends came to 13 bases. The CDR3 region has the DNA TGCGCCAGCAGCTATGTAGGGGTCGGCACAGATACGCAGTATTTT. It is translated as CASSYVGVGTDTQYF.

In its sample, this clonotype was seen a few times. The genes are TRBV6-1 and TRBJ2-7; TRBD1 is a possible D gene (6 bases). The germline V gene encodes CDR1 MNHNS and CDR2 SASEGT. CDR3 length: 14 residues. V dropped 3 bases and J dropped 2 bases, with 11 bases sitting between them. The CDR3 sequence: CASSESRGPYEQYV. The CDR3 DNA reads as TGTGCCAGCAGTGAGAGCAGGGGACCCTACGAGCAGTACGTC.

The CDR3, as DNA: TGTGCCAGCAGCAAACCGTGTCCCCGCCGGTACAATGAGCAGTTCTTC. Amino acids: CASSKPCPRRYNEQFF. V and J are TRBV21-1 and TRBJ2-1; TRBD1, the table's D call, lacks a check against the DNA. TRBV21-1 is recorded as a pseudogene. The CDR3 runs to 16 residues.

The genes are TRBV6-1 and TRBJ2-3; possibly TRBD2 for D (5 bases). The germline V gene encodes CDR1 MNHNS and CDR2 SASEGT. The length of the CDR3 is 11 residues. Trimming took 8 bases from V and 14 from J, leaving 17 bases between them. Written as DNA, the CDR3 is TGTGCCAGCGGTGTGGCTAGCCGCGTGTATTTT. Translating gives CASGVASRVYF.

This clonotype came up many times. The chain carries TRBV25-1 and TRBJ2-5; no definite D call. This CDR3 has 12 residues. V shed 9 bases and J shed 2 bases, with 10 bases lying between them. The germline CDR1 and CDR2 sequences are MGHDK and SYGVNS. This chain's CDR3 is CASSPRQETQYF. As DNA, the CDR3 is TGTGCCAGTAGCCCCCGGCAAGAGACCCAGTACTTC.

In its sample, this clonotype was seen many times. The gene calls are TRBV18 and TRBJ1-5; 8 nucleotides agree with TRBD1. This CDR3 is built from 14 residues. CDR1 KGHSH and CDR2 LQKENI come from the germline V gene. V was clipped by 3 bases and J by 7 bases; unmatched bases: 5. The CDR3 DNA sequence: TGTGCCAGCTCACCCGGGACAGGACAACAGCCCCAGCATTTT. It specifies CASSPGTGQQPQHF.

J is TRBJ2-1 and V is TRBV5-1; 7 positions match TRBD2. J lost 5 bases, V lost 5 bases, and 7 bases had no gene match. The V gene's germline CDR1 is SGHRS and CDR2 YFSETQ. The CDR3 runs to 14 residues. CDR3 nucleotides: TGCGCCAGCAGGGGAGCGGGACCTAACAATGAGCAGTTCTTC. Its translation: CASRGAGPNNEQFF.

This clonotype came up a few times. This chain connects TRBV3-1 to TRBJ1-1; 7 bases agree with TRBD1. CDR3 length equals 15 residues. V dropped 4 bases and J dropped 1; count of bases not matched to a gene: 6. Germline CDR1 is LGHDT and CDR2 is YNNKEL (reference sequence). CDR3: CASSPTWTGNTEAFF. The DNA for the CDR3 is TGTGCCAGCAGCCCAACCTGGACAGGGAACACTGAAGCTTTCTTT.

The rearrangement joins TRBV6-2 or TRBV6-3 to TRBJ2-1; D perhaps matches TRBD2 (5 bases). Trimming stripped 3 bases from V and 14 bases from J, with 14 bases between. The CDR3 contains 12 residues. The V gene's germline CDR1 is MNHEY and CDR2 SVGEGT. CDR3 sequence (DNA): TGTGCCAGCAGTTATACCGGAGGTTGGAAGTTCTTC. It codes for CASSYTGGWKFF.

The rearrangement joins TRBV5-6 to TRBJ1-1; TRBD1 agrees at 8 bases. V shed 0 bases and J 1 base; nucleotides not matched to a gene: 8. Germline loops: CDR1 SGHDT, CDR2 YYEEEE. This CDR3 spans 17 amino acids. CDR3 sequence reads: CASSLEAGGGWNTEAFF. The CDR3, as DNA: TGTGCCAGCAGCTTGGAGGCAGGGGGCGGATGGAACACTGAAGCTTTCTTT.

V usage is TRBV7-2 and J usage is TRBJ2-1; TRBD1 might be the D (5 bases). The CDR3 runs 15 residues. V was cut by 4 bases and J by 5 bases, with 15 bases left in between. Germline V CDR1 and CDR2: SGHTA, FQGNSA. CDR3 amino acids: CASSSRASPNNEQFF. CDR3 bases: TGTGCCAGCAGCTCCAGGGCCTCTCCTAACAATGAGCAGTTCTTC. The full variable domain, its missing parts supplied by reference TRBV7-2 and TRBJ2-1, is GAGVSQSPSNKVTEKGKDVELRCDPISGHTALYWYRQSLGQGLEFLIYFQGNSAPDKSGLPSDRFSAERTGGSVSTLTIQRTQQEDSAVYLCASSSRASPNNEQFFGPGTRLTVL.

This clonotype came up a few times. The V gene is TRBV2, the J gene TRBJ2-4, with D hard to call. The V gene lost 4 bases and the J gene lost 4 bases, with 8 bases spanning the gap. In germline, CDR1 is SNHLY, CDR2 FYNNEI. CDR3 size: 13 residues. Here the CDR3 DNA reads TGTGCCAGCAGTGTTCAGTTTAAAAACATTCAGTACTTC. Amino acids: CASSVQFKNIQYF.

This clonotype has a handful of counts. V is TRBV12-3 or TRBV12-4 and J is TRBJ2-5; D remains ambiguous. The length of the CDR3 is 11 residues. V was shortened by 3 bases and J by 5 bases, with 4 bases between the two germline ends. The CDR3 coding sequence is TGTGCCAGCAGTTTTTTTGAGACCCAGTACTTC. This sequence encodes CASSFFETQYF.

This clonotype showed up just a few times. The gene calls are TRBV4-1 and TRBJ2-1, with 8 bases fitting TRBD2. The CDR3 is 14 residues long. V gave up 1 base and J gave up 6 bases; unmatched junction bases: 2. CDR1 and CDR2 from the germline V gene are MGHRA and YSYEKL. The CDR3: CASSQAGGLNEQFF. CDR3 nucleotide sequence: TGCGCCAGCAGCCAAGCGGGGGGGCTCAATGAGCAGTTCTTC.

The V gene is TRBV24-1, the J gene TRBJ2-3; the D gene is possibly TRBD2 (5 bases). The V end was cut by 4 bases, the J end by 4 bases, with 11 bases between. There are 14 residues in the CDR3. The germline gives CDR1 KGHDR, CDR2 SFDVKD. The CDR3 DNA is TGTGCCACCAGTGACCCCAAGGGAGCAGATACGCAGTATTTT. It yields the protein CATSDPKGADTQYF.

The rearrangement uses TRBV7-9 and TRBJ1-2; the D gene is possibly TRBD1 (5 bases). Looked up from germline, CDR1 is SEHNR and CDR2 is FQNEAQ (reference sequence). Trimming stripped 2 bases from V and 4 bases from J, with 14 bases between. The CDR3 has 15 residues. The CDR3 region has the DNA TGTGCCAGCAGCTTATTGGGGCAGGCAGTCTATGGCTACACCTTC. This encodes CASSLLGQAVYGYTF.

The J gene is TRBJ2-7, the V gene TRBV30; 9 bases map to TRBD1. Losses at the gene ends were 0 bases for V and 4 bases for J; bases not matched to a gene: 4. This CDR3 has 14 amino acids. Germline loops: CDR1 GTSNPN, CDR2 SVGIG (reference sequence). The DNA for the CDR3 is TGTGCCTGGAGTGTACAGGGACAGGGTTACGAGCAGTACTTC. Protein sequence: CAWSVQGQGYEQYF.

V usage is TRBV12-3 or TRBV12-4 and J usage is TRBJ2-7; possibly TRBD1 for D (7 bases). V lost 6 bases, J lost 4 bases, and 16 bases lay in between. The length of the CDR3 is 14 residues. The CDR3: CASSLQGGGYEQYV. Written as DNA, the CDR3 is TGTGCCAGCAGCCTCCAGGGGGGCGGATACGAGCAGTACGTC.

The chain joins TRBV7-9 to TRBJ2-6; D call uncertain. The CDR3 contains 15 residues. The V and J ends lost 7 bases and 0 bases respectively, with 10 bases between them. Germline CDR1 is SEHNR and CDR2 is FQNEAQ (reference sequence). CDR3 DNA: TGTGCCAGCAACCAACGGAGCTCTGGGGCCAACGTCCTGACTTTC. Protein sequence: CASNQRSSGANVLTF. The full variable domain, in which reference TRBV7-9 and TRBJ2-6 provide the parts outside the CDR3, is DTGVSQNPRHKITKRGQNVTFRCDPISEHNRLYWYRQTLGQGPEFLTYFQNEAQLEKSRLLSDRFSAERPKGSFSTLEIQRTEQGDSAMYLCASNQRSSGANVLTFGAGSRLTVL.

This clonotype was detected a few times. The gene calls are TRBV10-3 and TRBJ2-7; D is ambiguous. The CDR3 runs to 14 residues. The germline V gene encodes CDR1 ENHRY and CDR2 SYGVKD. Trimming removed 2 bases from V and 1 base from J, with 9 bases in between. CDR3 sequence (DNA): TGTGCCATCAGTGAGCGTAGAGATTCCTACGAGCAGTACTTC. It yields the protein CAISERRDSYEQYF.

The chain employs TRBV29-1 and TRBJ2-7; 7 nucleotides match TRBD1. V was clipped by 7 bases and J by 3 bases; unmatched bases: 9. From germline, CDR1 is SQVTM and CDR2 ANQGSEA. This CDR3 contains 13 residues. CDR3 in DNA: TGCAGCGCCGGGCCCAGACAGGGCTACGAGCAGTACGTC. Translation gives CSAGPRQGYEQYV.

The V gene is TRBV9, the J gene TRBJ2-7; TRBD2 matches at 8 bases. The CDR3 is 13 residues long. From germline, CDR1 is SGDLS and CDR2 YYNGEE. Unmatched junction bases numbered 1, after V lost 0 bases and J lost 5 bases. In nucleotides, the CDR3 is TGTGCCAGCAGCGTAGGCGGGGGGAACGAGCAGTACTTC. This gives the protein CASSVGGGNEQYF.

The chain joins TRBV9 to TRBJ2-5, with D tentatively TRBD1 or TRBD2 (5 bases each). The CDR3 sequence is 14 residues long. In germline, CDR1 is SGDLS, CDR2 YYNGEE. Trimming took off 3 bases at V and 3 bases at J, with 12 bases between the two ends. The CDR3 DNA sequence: TGTGCCAGCAGCGGTGGGACGAGGAAAGAGACCCAGTACTTC. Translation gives CASSGGTRKETQYF.

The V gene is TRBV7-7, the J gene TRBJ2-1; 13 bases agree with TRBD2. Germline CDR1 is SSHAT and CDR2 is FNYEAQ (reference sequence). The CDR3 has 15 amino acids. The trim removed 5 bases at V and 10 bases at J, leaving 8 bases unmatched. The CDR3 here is CASSGNPGLAGEQFF. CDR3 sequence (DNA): TGTGCCAGCAGCGGGAACCCGGGACTAGCGGGGGAGCAGTTCTTC.